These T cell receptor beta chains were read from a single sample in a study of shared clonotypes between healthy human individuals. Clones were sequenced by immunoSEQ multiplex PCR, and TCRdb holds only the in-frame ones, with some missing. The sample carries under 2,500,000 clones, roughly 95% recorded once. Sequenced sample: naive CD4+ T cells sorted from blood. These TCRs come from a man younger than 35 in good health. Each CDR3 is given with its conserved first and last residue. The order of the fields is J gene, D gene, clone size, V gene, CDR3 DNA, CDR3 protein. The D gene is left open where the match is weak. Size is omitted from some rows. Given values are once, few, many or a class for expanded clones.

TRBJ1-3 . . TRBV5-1 TGCGCCAGCGGATTTGGAAACACCATATATTTT CASGFGNTIYF
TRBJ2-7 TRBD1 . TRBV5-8 TGTGCCAGCAGCTTGGAGGGTATTCGGGACAGGGTGACCTACGAGCAGTACTTC CASSLEGIRDRVTYEQYF
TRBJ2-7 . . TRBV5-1 TGCGCCAGCAGTGCAGCTTTAAGTGGTGACGAGCAGTACTTC CASSAALSGDEQYF
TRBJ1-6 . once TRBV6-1 TGTGCCAGCAGTGAAGCACCTTATAATTCACCCCTCCACTTT CASSEAPYNSPLHF
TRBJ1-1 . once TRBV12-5 TGTGCTAGTGGCCGACTAAACGAAGCTTTCTTT CASGRLNEAFF
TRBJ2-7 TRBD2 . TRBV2 TGTGCCAGTAGCCCGGGACTAGCGGGTTACGAGCAGTACTTC CASSPGLAGYEQYF
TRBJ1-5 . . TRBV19 TGTGCCAGTAGTATGGGACACCAAGTCCGGGATCAGCCCCAGCATTTT CASSMGHQVRDQPQHF
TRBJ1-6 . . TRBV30 TGTGCCTGGGACAGAAATTTTCCTAATTCACCCCTCCACTTT CAWDRNFPNSPLHF
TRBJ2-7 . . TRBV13 TGTGCCAGCAGCAAATCAGGGGTCGAGCAGTACTTC CASSKSGVEQYF
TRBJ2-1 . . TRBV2 TGTGCCAGCAGTAAGGGCCTAGGGGGTGAGCAGTTCTTC CASSKGLGGEQFF
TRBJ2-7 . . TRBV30 TGTGCCTGGAGTATCCAGGCCCTTGGCCACGAGCAGTACTTC CAWSIQALGHEQYF
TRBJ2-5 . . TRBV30 TGTGCCTGGAGTCCCGAAGAGACCCAGTACTTC CAWSPEETQYF
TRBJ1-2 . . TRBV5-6 TGTGCCAGCAGCCCAACAGATTACCCTAACTATGGCTACACCTTC CASSPTDYPNYGYTF
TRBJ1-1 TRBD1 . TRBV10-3 TGTGCCATCAGCCGACAGGGGTACACTGAAGCTTTCTTT CAISRQGYTEAFF
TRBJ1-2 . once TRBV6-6 TGTGCCAGCAAAGTCCGAGCTAACTATGGCTACACCTTC CASKVRANYGYTF
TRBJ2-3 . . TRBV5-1 TGCGCCAGCAGCTTGGCTGGAACAGATACGCAGTATTTT CASSLAGTDTQYF
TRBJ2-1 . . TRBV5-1 TGCGCCAGCAGCTCCAACCCCGGACTGTTCCGGTCGAATGAGCAGTTCTTC CASSSNPGLFRSNEQFF
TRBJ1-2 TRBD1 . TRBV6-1 TGTGCCAGCAGAACGAATTGGCAGGGGGACAGGGGCTACACCTTC CASRTNWQGDRGYTF
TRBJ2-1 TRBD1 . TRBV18 TGTGCCAGCTCACCCAGGATCGGGACAGGGGGCAATGAGCAGTTCTTC CASSPRIGTGGNEQFF
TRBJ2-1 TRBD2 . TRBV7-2 TGTGCCAGCAGCCCCTATAGGGCACTAGCGGATACCTACAATGAGCAGTTCTTC CASSPYRALADTYNEQFF
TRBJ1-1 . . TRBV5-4 TGTGCCAGCAGCTTGGGGGGGACCCTGAACACTGAAGCTTTCTTT CASSLGGTLNTEAFF
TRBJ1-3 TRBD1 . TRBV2 TGTGCCAGCACCGAACAGGGGGCCGGAAACACCATATATTTT CASTEQGAGNTIYF
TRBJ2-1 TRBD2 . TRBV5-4 TGTGCCAGCAGCTTGACTAGCGGGGGGGCCGGGAATGAGCAGTTCTTC CASSLTSGGAGNEQFF
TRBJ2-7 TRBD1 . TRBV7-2 TGTGCCAGCAGCTTGAGACAGGGGGCTGACGAGCAGTACTTC CASSLRQGADEQYF
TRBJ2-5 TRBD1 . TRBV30 TGTGCCTACCTGGACAGGGGAGGCCAAGAGACCCAGTACTTC CAYLDRGGQETQYF
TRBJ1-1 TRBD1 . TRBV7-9 TGTGCCAGCAGCTTAGCAAGGACAGGGGGCACTGAAGCTTTCTTT CASSLARTGGTEAFF
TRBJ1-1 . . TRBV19 TGTGCCGTGAGGCCGGGGGTGTACACTGAAGCTTTCTTT CAVRPGVYTEAFF
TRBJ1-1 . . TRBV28 TGTGCCAGCTCTCCCCGGGGAGGGAACACTGAAGCTTTCTTT CASSPRGGNTEAFF
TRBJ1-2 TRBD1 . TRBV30 TGTGCCTGGAGTGTCCCGGGACAGCCAGCTAACTATGGCTACACCTTC CAWSVPGQPANYGYTF
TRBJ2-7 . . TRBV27 TGTGCCAGCAGTTTTGGGCCGAAATTCTCCTACGAGCAGTACTTC CASSFGPKFSYEQYF
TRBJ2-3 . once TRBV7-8 TGTGCCAGCAGCCCATTTCCGGGACACAACCAATTT CASSPFPGHNQF
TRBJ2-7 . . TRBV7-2 TGTGCCAGCAGCTTAGATCGGGGGGACACCTACGAGCAGTACTTC CASSLDRGDTYEQYF
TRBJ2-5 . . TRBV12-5 TGTGCTAGTGGTGCCAACTTCCAAGAGACCCAGTACTTC CASGANFQETQYF
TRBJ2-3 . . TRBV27 TGTGCCAGCTTCCCCCTAGGGTCAGCCACAGATACGCAGTATTTT CASFPLGSATDTQYF
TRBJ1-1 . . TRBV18 TGTGCCAGCTCACCATTAGATGGGACGGGAAGCACTGAAGCTTTCTTT CASSPLDGTGSTEAFF
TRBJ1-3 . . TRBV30 TGTGCCTGGGGGGAACTAAGTACGGGAAACACCATATATTTT CAWGELSTGNTIYF
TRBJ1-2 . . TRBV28 TGTGCCAGCAGTTTCAGTAGCGTAGGCTACACCTTC CASSFSSVGYTF
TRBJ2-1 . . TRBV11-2 TGTGCCAGCAGCTTAGGACCCGGACTCTACAATGAGCAGTTCTTC CASSLGPGLYNEQFF
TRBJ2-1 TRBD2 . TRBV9 TGTGCCAGCAGCCCTAAGCGGGACTCCTACAATGAGCAGTTCTTC CASSPKRDSYNEQFF
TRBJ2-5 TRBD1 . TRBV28 TGTGCCAGCAGTTACCGGACAGGGCCGAGGGAGACCCAGTACTTC CASSYRTGPRETQYF
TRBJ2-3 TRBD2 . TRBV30 TGTGCCTGGAGCCCACTAGCGGGAGGGCAAGATACGCAGTATTTT CAWSPLAGGQDTQYF
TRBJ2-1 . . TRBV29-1 TGCAGCGTCCGAGAAACTATGGGAGAGCAGTTCTTC CSVRETMGEQFF
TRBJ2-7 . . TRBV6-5 TGTGCCAGCAAACGGGGGGCGGAGCAGGCCTACGAGCAGTACTTC CASKRGAEQAYEQYF
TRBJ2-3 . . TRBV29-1 TGCAGCGTTCGTCGGAGCCCCACAGATACGCAGTATTTT CSVRRSPTDTQYF
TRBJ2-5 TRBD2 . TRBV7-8 TGTGCCAGCAGCCTTTCTAGCGGGAGGATAGAGACCCAGTACTTC CASSLSSGRIETQYF
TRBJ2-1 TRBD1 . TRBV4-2 TGTGCCAGCAGCCCGGACAGGGGAACGACCTACAATGAGCAGTTCTTC CASSPDRGTTYNEQFF
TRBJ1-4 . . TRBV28 TGTGCCAGCAGTCCTTCGGACAGCGGGGAAAAACTGTTTTTT CASSPSDSGEKLFF
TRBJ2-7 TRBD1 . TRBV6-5 TGTGCCAGCAGTTATAGGGGACAGGGGAACTACGAGCAGTACTTC CASSYRGQGNYEQYF
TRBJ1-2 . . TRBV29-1 TGCAGCGTTGGCGGGGGGGAGGCGGCCAACTATGGCTACACCTTC CSVGGGEAANYGYTF
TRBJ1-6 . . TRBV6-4 TGTGCCAGCAGCCTACAGGGCTGGAATTCACCCCTCCACTTT CASSLQGWNSPLHF
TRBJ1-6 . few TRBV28 TGTGCCAGCACCCCAATCCGGACGGTCGGGGGGTCACCCCTCCACTTT CASTPIRTVGGSPLHF
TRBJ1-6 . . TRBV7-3 TGTGCCAGCAGCTTAACCCCTATGACGGATTCACCCCTCCACTTT CASSLTPMTDSPLHF
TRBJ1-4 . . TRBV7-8 TGTGCCAGCAGCCAGGGTAATGAAAAACTGTTTTTT CASSQGNEKLFF
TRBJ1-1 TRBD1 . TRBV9 TGTGCCAGCAGCTCGACAAGGGGGCAGAACACTGAAGCTTTCTTT CASSSTRGQNTEAFF
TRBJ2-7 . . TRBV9 TGTGCCAGCAGCCCCTACCACAACGACCGGGACTTAAGCTCCTACGAGCAGTACTTC CASSPYHNDRDLSSYEQYF